The rows below give T cell receptor beta chains drawn from one sample of a study of OX40 agonist ivuxolimab in advanced cancers. Repertoires were generated with immunoSEQ multiplex PCR, while TCRdb's copy carries only in-frame clones and drops some. The repertoire holds 68,000 or so clones, with 70% to 85% as singletons. The material sequenced was CD4+ or CD8+ T cells sorted from blood, taken in a trial of the OX40 agonist ivuxolimab. These receptors were taken from an adult with an advanced solid tumor such as melanoma, head and neck, liver or kidney cancer. Each CDR3 is given with its conserved first and last residue.

TRBV27	TRBJ2-7	CASSTRGRKVEQYF
TRBV10-3	TRBJ1-2	CAITEGLYYGYTF
TRBV19	TRBJ1-1	CASSTETGNTEAFF
TRBV2	TRBJ2-2	CASSAGLNTGELFF
TRBV7-9	TRBJ2-1	CASRPPGLSTQFF
TRBV6-1	TRBJ1-1	CASSGWDRGRGNTEAFF
TRBV1	TRBJ2-3	CTSSEQGLAGAITDTQYF
TRBV18	TRBJ1-2	CASSPPGQGGYGYTF
TRBV7-8	TRBJ2-2	CASSQWGASQHGELFF
TRBV10-1	TRBJ1-4	CASSRDRGSEKLFF
TRBV18	TRBJ2-1	CASSPAGQYNEQFF
TRBV10-3	NA	CAISPGTPDLYEQYF
TRBV5-6	TRBJ2-3	CASSLWGPTDTQYF
TRBV19	TRBJ2-2	CASMGLAGDTGELFF
TRBV7-6	TRBJ2-2	CASSTLAGVPGELFF
TRBV6-1	TRBJ1-5	CASSELGRFNQPQHF
TRBV27	TRBJ1-2	CASKRAGDYGYTF
TRBV6-5	TRBJ2-1	CASSYEGSYNEQFF
TRBV5-1	TRBJ2-1	CASSLLGGTGTYNEQFF
TRBV5-4	TRBJ2-7	CASSQESGQGFEQYF
TRBV7-2	TRBJ2-2	CASVPEGRNTGELFF
TRBV7-6	TRBJ2-3	CASSLTLLWTGSTDTQYF
TRBV4-1	TRBJ1-5	CASSQGQGDNQPQHF
TRBV5-5	TRBJ1-5	CASSLNSNQPQHF
TRBV6-1	TRBJ1-2	CASSASSYGYTF
TRBV7-9	TRBJ1-1	CASSLVQLEAFF
TRBV6-5	TRBJ2-2	CASSDTNTGELFF
TRBV6-6	TRBJ2-2	CASSVAGQGFGELFF
TRBV10-3	TRBJ2-5	CAISDRGTSGAQETQYF
TRBV6-6	TRBJ2-5	CASSPLGGETQYF
TRBV28	TRBJ2-7	CASSSGGAASSYEQYF
TRBV7-9	TRBJ2-3	CASSLGPDTQYF
TRBV15	TRBJ1-1	CATSRADGDGTEAFF
TRBV18	TRBJ2-5	CASSPGTGTETQYF
TRBV5-1	TRBJ2-3	CASSFGLAGDGADTQYF
TRBV27	NA	CASSSTGAFFYEQYF
TRBV29-1	TRBJ2-3	CSVESGKGTDTQYF
TRBV11-3	TRBJ2-3	CASSPGFTGSTDTQYF
TRBV5-8	TRBJ2-1	CASSRGQGDDEQFF
TRBV30	TRBJ1-5	CAWSKGKGQPQHF
TRBV11-3	TRBJ2-7	CASSPPRGEQYF
TRBV13	TRBJ1-1	CASSAHPGGRDTEAFF
TRBV7-9	TRBJ2-6	CASPQGGASGANVLTF
TRBV9	TRBJ1-2	CASSVGAGSANYGYTF
TRBV6-5	TRBJ1-5	CASSQTSLGTQPQHF
TRBV5-1	TRBJ2-5	CASSLGTAQETQYF
TRBV2	NA	CASSGDSGTHEQYF
TRBV5-6	TRBJ2-2	CASSLLAGTGELFF
TRBV7-9	TRBJ2-1	CASSLQGIEQFF
TRBV5-5	TRBJ2-4	CASSFRLAGGRLAKNIQYF
TRBV19	TRBJ2-3	CASSIGGGRPPDTQYF
TRBV19	TRBJ2-6	CASSTGQLWTGANVLTF
TRBV7-2	TRBJ1-1	CASLLGQGNTEAFF